The 10 T cell receptor beta chains in this list originate from one sample, sequenced in a study of shared clonotypes between healthy human individuals. Repertoires were generated with immunoSEQ multiplex PCR, while TCRdb's copy carries only in-frame clones and drops some. This table has around 1.5 million clones, under 99% appearing once. Specimen: naive CD4+ T cells sorted from blood. The subset was: CD45RA+ positively selected. These receptors came from a man aged 25-45 years in good health.

Details on this clone: Other DNA sequences of this sample code for an identical CDR3. The CDR3 DNA reads as TGTGCCAGCAGCGTAGGACAGGGGAACAATGAGCAGTTCTTC. Encoded protein: CASSVGQGNNEQFF. The chain joins TRBV9 to TRBJ2-1; TRBD1 aligns across 8 bases. The CDR3 contains 14 residues. The ends lost 0 bases at V and 5 bases at J; junction bases unmatched: 1. The germline V gene has CDR1 SGDLS and CDR2 YYNGEE.

The chain has TRBV28 and TRBJ2-7; TRBD1 might be the D (6 bases). V was cut by 8 bases and J by 2 bases, with 19 bases left in between. CDR1 is MDHEN, CDR2 SYDVKM, per germline. There are 15 residues in the CDR3. The DNA of the CDR3 is TGTGCCAGCGACGGAGTCGACAGGCCACCCTACGAGCAGTACTTC. This codes for CASDGVDRPPYEQYF.

The chain joins TRBV13 to TRBJ2-7, with TRBD2 matching over 14 bases. The trim removed 4 bases at V and 1 base at J, leaving 9 bases unmatched. Germline V gene lookup returns CDR1 PRHDT and CDR2 FYEKMQ (reference sequence). The CDR3 runs to 18 residues. CDR3: CASSSSIGLAGGSYEQYF. The CDR3 DNA follows: TGTGCCAGCAGCTCATCGATTGGACTAGCGGGAGGTTCCTACGAGCAGTACTTC.

The chain uses TRBV21-1 and TRBJ2-3; the table names TRBD2, a call not compared with the DNA. TRBV21-1 is deemed a pseudogene. This CDR3 has 17 amino acids. CDR3 in amino acids: CASSKVLAGGGTDTQYF. The CDR3, as DNA: TGTGCCAGCAGCAAAGTTCTAGCGGGAGGAGGCACAGATACGCAGTATTTT.

The V and J genes are TRBV11-1 and TRBJ2-7; 7 bases line up with TRBD1. The trim removed 3 bases at V and 5 bases at J, leaving 7 bases unmatched. CDR3 length: 14 amino acids. CDR1 and CDR2 (germline): SGHAT, FQDESV (reference sequence). The CDR3 bases are TGTGCCAGCAGCTTCGCTAAACAGGGGAACGAGCAGTACTTC. As protein: CASSFAKQGNEQYF. The entire variable domain, with the rest obtained from reference TRBV11-1 and TRBJ2-7, is as follows: EAEVAQSPRYKITEKSQAVAFWCDPISGHATLYWYRQILGQGPELLVQFQDESVVDDSQLPKDRFSAERLKGVDSTLKIQPAELGDSAMYLCASSFAKQGNEQYFGPGTRLTVT.

The rearrangement links TRBV14 to TRBJ2-3; D tentatively reads TRBD1 or TRBD2 (6 bases each). Germline V gene data show CDR1 as SGHDN and CDR2 as FVKESK. Trimming stripped 4 bases from V and 0 bases from J, with 23 bases between. The CDR3 loop spans 19 amino acids. The CDR3 nucleotides read TGTGCCAGCAGCCGTAGGGGGTTTGGTATAGCGGAGAGCACAGATACGCAGTATTTT. Amino acids: CASSRRGFGIAESTDTQYF. Complete variable domain (other parts from reference TRBV14 and TRBJ2-3): EAGVTQFPSHSVIEKGQTVTLRCDPISGHDNLYWYRRVMGKEIKFLLHFVKESKQDESGMPNNRFLAERTGGTYSTLKVQPAELEDSGVYFCASSRRGFGIAESTDTQYFGPGTRLTVL.

This rearrangement joins TRBV5-4 to TRBJ2-1; either TRBD1 or TRBD2 may fit D (5 bases each). Germline V CDR1 and CDR2: SGHNT, YYREEE (reference sequence). The CDR3 runs to 14 residues. The V gene lost 4 bases and the J gene lost 9 bases, with 17 bases spanning the gap. The DNA of the CDR3 is TGTGCCAGCAGCCCTATGGGGGTTTTTATTGAGCAGTTCTTC. This encodes CASSPMGVFIEQFF.

This chain connects TRBV5-1 to TRBJ2-1; 13 nucleotides match TRBD2. The length of the CDR3 is 16 residues. V lost 2 bases, J lost 2 bases, and 1 base stayed unmatched. CDR1 and CDR2 (germline): SGHRS, YFSETQ. CDR3 coding DNA: TGCGCCAGCAGCTTCGGGACTAGCGGGACCTACAATGAGCAGTTCTTC. It translates to CASSFGTSGTYNEQFF. The whole variable domain, filled in from reference TRBV5-1 and TRBJ2-1, reads KAGVTQTPRYLIKTRGQQVTLSCSPISGHRSVSWYQQTPGQGLQFLFEYFSETQRNKGNFPGRFSGRQFSNSRSEMNVSTLELGDSALYLCASSFGTSGTYNEQFFGPGTRLTVL.

This chain links TRBV4-3 with TRBJ2-7; 10 bases fit TRBD2. The germline gives CDR1 LGHNA, CDR2 YSLEER. The J segment lost 4 bases and the V segment lost 1 base, leaving 4 bases of the junction unmatched. CDR3 size: 15 residues. The CDR3 is CASSQGLAGVYEQYF. CDR3 DNA sequence: TGCGCCAGCAGCCAAGGGCTAGCGGGAGTTTACGAGCAGTACTTC.

The chain is built from TRBV7-2 and TRBJ2-1; 10 bases line up with TRBD2. The CDR3 is 15 residues long. Trimming took 1 base from V and 9 from J; bases not matched to a gene: 6. CDR1 is SGHTA, CDR2 FQGNSA, per germline. For the CDR3, the DNA is TGTGCCAGCAGCTTAGAGGGACTAGCGCTGGGTGAGCAGTTCTTC. Its translation: CASSLEGLALGEQFF.